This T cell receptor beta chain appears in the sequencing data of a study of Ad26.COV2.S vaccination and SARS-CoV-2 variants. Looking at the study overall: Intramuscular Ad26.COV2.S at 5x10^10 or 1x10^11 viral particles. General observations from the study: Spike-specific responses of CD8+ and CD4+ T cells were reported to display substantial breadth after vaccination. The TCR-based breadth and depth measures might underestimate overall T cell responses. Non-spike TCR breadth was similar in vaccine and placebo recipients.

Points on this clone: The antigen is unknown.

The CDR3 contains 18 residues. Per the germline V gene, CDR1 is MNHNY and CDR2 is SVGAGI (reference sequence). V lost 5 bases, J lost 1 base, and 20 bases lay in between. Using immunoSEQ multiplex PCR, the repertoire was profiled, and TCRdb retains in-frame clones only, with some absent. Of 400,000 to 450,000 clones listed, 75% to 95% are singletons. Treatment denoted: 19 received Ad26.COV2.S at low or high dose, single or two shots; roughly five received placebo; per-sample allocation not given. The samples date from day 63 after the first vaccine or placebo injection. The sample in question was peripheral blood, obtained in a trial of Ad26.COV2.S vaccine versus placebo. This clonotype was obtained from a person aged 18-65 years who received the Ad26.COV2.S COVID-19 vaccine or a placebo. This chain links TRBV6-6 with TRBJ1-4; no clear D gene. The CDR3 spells CASSPQRGGFGTNEKLFF. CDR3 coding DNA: TGTGCCAGCAGTCCCCAGCGGGGAGGGTTTGGAACTAATGAAAAACTGTTTTTT.